This T cell receptor beta chain was documented in a study of blood T cell repertoires in COVID-19. Seattle enrolled patients during active infection and tracked them longitudinally. The CDR3 sequence is 14 residues long. Unmatched junction bases numbered 10, after V lost 4 bases and J lost 6 bases. The germline gives CDR1 SGHKS, CDR2 YYEKEE (reference sequence). Some clones are missing from TCRdb's copy, which holds only in-frame ones; the method was immunoSEQ multiplex PCR. This sample yields about 480,000 clones, of which 88% are seen a single time; around 13% belongs to the top ten. The receptor was derived from a woman aged 45-65 years with COVID-19, enrolled during active disease. The chain combines TRBV5-5 with TRBJ2-7; TRBD2 aligns across 7 bases. The sample was peripheral blood. CDR3 DNA sequence: TGTGCCAGCAGCCTGGGACTACCCCCGAGCGAGCAGTACTTC. It translates to CASSLGLPPSEQYF.